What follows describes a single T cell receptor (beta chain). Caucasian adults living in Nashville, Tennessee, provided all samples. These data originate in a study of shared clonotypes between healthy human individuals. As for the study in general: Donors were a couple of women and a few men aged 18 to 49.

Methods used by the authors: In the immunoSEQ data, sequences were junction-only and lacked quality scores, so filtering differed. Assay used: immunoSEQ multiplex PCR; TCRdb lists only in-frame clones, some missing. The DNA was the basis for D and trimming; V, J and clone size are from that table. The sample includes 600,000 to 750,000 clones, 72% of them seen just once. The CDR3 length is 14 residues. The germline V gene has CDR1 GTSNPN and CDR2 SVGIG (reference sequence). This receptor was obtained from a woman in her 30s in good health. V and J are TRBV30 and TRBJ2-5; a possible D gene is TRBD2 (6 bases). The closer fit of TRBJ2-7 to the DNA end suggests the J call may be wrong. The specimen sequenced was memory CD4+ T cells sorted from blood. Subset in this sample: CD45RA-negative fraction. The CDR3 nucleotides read TGTGCCTGGAGTGGCGGGGCCTTGGGTGGCGAGCAGTACTTC. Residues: CAWSGGALGGEQYF.